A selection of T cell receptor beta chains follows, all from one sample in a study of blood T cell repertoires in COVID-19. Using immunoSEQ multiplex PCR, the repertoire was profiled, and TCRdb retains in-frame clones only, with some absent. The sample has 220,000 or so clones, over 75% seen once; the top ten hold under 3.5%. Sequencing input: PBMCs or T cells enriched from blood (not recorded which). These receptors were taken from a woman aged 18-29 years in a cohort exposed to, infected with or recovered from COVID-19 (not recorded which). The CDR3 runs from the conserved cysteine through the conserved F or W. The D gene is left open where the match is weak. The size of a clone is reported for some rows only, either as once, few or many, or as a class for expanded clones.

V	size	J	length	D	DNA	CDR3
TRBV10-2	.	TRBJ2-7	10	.	TGCGCCAGCAACCAAGGGGTGCAGTACTTC	CASNQGVQYF
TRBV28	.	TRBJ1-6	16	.	TGTGCCAGCACTCCTGTCGGGGAAGTGGTTAATTCACCCCTCCACTTT	CASTPVGEVVNSPLHF
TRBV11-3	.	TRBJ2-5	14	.	TGTGCCAGCAGCGATGACACCAGAACGGAGACCCAGTACTTC	CASSDDTRTETQYF
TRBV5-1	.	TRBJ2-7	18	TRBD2	TGCGCCAGCAGCATGTACCAACTTACTAGCGCGGGTTACTACGAGCAGTACTTC	CASSMYQLTSAGYYEQYF
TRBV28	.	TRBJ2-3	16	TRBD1	TGTGCCAGCAGTGACCGGACAGGGCCACTTCCAGATACGCAGTATTTT	CASSDRTGPLPDTQYF
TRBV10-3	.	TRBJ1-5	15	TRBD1	TGTGCCATCAGTGAAAGGGGGCGTGACAATCAGCCCCAGCATTTT	CAISERGRDNQPQHF
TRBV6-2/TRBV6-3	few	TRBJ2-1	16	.	TGTGCCAGCAGTTCCTTTTACGGGAGAGACTACAATGAGCAGTTCTTC	CASSSFYGRDYNEQFF
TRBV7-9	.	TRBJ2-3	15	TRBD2	TGTGCCAGCAGTCAAGCGGGGGGGCTGGCGGATACGCAGTATTTT	CASSQAGGLADTQYF
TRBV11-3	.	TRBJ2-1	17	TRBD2	TGTGCCAGCAGTAAAGGAGGCGGGGGGGCCGAGGGCAATGAGCAGTTCTTC	CASSKGGGGAEGNEQFF
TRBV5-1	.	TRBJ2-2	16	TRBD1	TGCGCCAGCAGCTTGGTGGGACAGGGTATGAGCGGGGAGCTGTTTTTT	CASSLVGQGMSGELFF
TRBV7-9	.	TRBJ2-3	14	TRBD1	TGTGCCAGCAGCCCCCGACAGGGCTCAGATACGCAGTATTTT	CASSPRQGSDTQYF
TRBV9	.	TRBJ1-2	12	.	TGTGCCAGCAGCCGTTGGGCAGTCGGCTACACCTTC	CASSRWAVGYTF
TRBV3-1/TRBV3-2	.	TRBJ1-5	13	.	TGTGCCAGCAGCCAGCGGGGTGAAGGGCCCCAGCATTTT	CASSQRGEGPQHF
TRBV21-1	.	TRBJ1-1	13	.	TGTGCCAGCAGTAGGGACAGGGATACTGAAGCTTTCTTT	CASSRDRDTEAFF
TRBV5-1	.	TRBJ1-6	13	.	TGCGCCAGCAGCTTGGAGGGGAATTCACCCCTCCACTTT	CASSLEGNSPLHF
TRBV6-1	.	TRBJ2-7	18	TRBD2	TGTGCCAGCAGTGAAGTCCTCGGGCAGGCGGGACTAGAAGACGAGCAGTACTTC	CASSEVLGQAGLEDEQYF
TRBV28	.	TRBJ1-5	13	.	TGTGCCAGCAGTTTTGACAGATCTCAGCCCCAGCATTTT	CASSFDRSQPQHF
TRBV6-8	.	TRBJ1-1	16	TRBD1	TGTGCCAGCAGTTACATCAGGGGGCCCTCGAACACTGAAGCTTTCTTT	CASSYIRGPSNTEAFF
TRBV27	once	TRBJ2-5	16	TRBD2	TGTGCCAGCAGTCGCTCAAGGTGGGAGGGCCAAGAGACCCAGTACTTC	CASSRSRWEGQETQYF
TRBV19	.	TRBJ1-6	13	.	TGTGCCAGTACCGAACGGGAGAGTTCACCCCTCCACTTT	CASTERESSPLHF
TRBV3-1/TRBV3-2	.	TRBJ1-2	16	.	TGTGCCAGCAGCCAAGTACCCGATCCCGGCGGCTATGGCTACACCTTC	CASSQVPDPGGYGYTF
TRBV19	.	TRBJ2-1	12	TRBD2	TGTGCCAGTACGGGCGATCTAGCGGCCGTCGTCTTC	CASTGDLAAVVF
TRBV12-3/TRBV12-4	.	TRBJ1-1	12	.	TGTGCCAGCAGCCCTCAGGGGACTGAAGCTTTCTTT	CASSPQGTEAFF
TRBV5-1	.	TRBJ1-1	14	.	TGCGCCAGCAGCCAGAGAGGAATCAACACTGAAGCTTTCTTT	CASSQRGINTEAFF
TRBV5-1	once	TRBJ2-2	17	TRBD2	TGCGCCAGCAGCTCGGGTCTAGCGGGATTGAACACCGGGGAGCTGTTTTTT	CASSSGLAGLNTGELFF
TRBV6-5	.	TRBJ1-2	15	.	TGTGCCAGCAGTTTGGGCCAAATGGCTTCCTATGGCTACACCTTC	CASSLGQMASYGYTF
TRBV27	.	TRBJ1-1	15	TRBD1	TGTGCCAGCCGTCCCTTTACAGGGGCCGAGGCTGAAGCTTTCTTT	CASRPFTGAEAEAFF
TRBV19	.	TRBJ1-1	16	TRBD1	TGTGCCAGTAGTATCCGGACAGGGGCCCTGAACACTGAAGCTTTCTTT	CASSIRTGALNTEAFF
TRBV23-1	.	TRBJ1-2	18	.	TGCGCCAGCAGTCATACGAGTTTTCGGGCCGCCGAGGGCTATGGCTACACCTTC	CASSHTSFRAAEGYGYTF
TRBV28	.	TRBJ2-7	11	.	TGTGCCAGCAGACAGGGTTACGAGCAGTACTTC	CASRQGYEQYF
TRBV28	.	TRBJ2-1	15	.	TGTGCCAGCAGTTTATTGGGGGGTTCCTACAATGAGCAGTTCTTC	CASSLLGGSYNEQFF
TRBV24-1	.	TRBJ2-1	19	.	TGTGCCACCAGTGATTGGGGGGGGGACAGCGGGAGCTCCTACAATGAGCAGTTCTTC	CATSDWGGDSGSSYNEQFF
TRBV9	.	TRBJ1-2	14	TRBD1	TGTGCCAGCAGCTCGTCCGGGACAGGGTATGGCTACACCTTC	CASSSSGTGYGYTF
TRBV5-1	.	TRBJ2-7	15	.	TGCGCCAGCAGCTTGAGGGGACACCCCTACTACGAGCAGTACTTC	CASSLRGHPYYEQYF